These 19 T cell receptor beta chains came from one sample sequenced in a study of T cell responses to AZD1222 COVID-19 vaccine. TCRdb's copy holds only in-frame clones and misses some; the assay was immunoSEQ multiplex PCR. The sample carries 70,000 to 90,000 clones, more than 70% recorded once. This specimen was peripheral blood, taken on day 0 of AZD1222 vaccination. Receptors were obtained from an adult in good health.

The rearrangement joins TRBV7-9 to TRBJ2-2, with 7 bases matching TRBD1. Germline-derived CDR1 and CDR2 are SEHNR and FQNEAQ (reference sequence). CDR3 length: 15 residues. Losses at the gene ends were 3 bases for V and 6 bases for J; bases not matched to a gene: 7. CDR3 sequence reads: CASSLGTVSPGELFF. The CDR3 DNA is TGTGCCAGCAGCTTGGGGACAGTCAGCCCCGGGGAGCTGTTTTTT.

This chain connects TRBV5-5 to TRBJ1-1, with TRBD1 matching over 10 bases. J was trimmed by 6 bases and V by 4 bases; bases with no gene match: 6. CDR1 SGHKS and CDR2 YYEKEE come from the germline V gene (reference sequence). The CDR3 runs 14 residues. Written as DNA, the CDR3 is TGTGCCAGCAGCCCGGGACAGGGGCAATCTGAAGCTTTCTTT. Protein: CASSPGQGQSEAFF.

The chain links TRBV5-5 to TRBJ2-1, with D maybe TRBD1 (6 bases). Germline assignment: CDR1 SGHKS and CDR2 YYEKEE (reference sequence). Trimming took off 4 bases at V and 4 bases at J, with 9 bases between the two ends. CDR3 size: 13 residues. The CDR3 here is CASSRQEYNEQFF. For the CDR3, the DNA is TGTGCCAGCAGCCGACAGGAGTACAATGAGCAGTTCTTC.

On this clone: This specimen includes other DNA sequences encoding the same CDR3. V and J are TRBV7-2 and TRBJ1-1; the D is unclear. CDR3 length: 14 amino acids. V dropped 1 base and J dropped 0 bases, with 6 bases sitting between them. Germline values: CDR1 SGHTA, CDR2 FQGNSA. CDR3: CASSLVQMNTEAFF. In nucleotides, the CDR3 is TGTGCCAGCAGCTTAGTACAGATGAACACTGAAGCTTTCTTT.

The J gene is TRBJ1-2, the V gene TRBV30; 9 bases match TRBD1. The germline gives CDR1 GTSNPN, CDR2 SVGIG (reference sequence). Trimming took 5 bases from V and 4 from J; bases not matched to a gene: 14. The CDR3 sequence is 16 residues long. This CDR3 reads CAWGRPGQGGGYGYTF. CDR3 coding DNA: TGTGCCTGGGGGAGACCGGGACAGGGAGGGGGCTATGGCTACACCTTC.

CDR3: CASSLAGSGSYGYTF. In nucleotides, the CDR3 is TGTGCCAGCAGCTTAGCGGGGAGCGGGTCCTATGGCTACACCTTC. The chain has TRBV7-2 and TRBJ1-2; no clear D gene. CDR3 length equals 15 residues. Germline lookup yields CDR1 SGHTA and CDR2 FQGNSA. The ends were cut back, 0 bases at V and 4 bases at J, with 12 bases in the middle.

The DNA for the CDR3 is TGTGCCATCAGTGCCGCGGGACAGCAAGAGACCCAGTACTTC. Its translation: CAISAAGQQETQYF. The V gene is TRBV10-3, the J gene TRBJ2-5, with D possibly being TRBD1 (7 bases). V lost 4 bases and J 2 bases, leaving 11 bases between the germline ends. CDR1 and CDR2 from the germline V gene are ENHRY and SYGVKD. This CDR3 has 14 residues.

The chain employs TRBV1 and TRBJ2-1; TRBD2 reflects the table's D call only, with no check against the DNA. TRBV1 is tagged as a pseudogene. The CDR3 has 16 amino acids. The CDR3 DNA sequence: TGCACCAGCAGCCCCCCCCCTAGCGGGTATCCCAATGAGCAGTTCTTC. It yields the protein CTSSPPPSGYPNEQFF.

J is TRBJ1-3 and V is TRBV30, with 7 positions matching TRBD1. From germline, CDR1 is GTSNPN and CDR2 SVGIG (reference sequence). The CDR3 is made up of 16 amino acids. V was clipped by 0 bases and J by 2 bases; unmatched bases: 7. The CDR3 sequence is CAWSVPFGTAGNTIYF. CDR3 nucleotide sequence: TGTGCCTGGAGTGTCCCCTTCGGGACAGCTGGAAACACCATATATTTT.

The chain joins TRBV7-9 to TRBJ1-1; unclear D gene. The germline CDR1 and CDR2 sequences are SEHNR and FQNEAQ (reference sequence). V lost 4 bases and J 10 bases, leaving 10 bases between the germline ends. The CDR3 consists of 11 residues. The CDR3 DNA reads TGTGCCAGCAGCTCCCTGACCCCAGCTTTCTTT. Translated, it gives CASSSLTPAFF.

The V gene is TRBV5-4, the J gene TRBJ2-2; 8 bases are shared with TRBD1. With 6 bases clipped from V and 4 bases from J, the junction kept 5 bases outside the gene matches. Germline assignment: CDR1 SGHNT and CDR2 YYREEE (reference sequence). The CDR3 is 14 amino acids. The CDR3 sequence: CASNRQGITGELFF. In nucleotides, the CDR3 is TGTGCCAGCAACCGACAGGGGATCACCGGGGAGCTGTTTTTT.

The J gene is TRBJ1-1, the V gene TRBV12-3 or TRBV12-4; 9 positions match TRBD1. CDR3 length: 13 amino acids. The ends lost 6 bases at V and 5 bases at J; junction bases unmatched: 4. The CDR3 DNA sequence: TGTGCCAGCAGAAAGGGGACAGGGACTGAAGCTTTCTTT. This sequence encodes CASRKGTGTEAFF.

The rearrangement joins TRBV6-6 to TRBJ2-7; 10 positions match TRBD2. This CDR3 comprises 14 residues. The junction had 4 bases not matched to a gene; V was cut back by 4 bases and J by 4 bases. Germline values: CDR1 MNHNY, CDR2 SVGAGI (reference sequence). The CDR3 region is CASSLPGLAYEQYF. DNA of the CDR3: TGTGCCAGCAGTTTACCGGGACTAGCGTACGAGCAGTACTTC.

This chain connects TRBV4-1 to TRBJ1-1; 7 bases are a match to TRBD1. CDR3 size: 16 residues. Germline values: CDR1 MGHRA, CDR2 YSYEKL. V dropped 4 bases and J dropped 6; count of bases not matched to a gene: 14. CDR3 sequence: CASSPLEGGGRAEAFF. Here the CDR3 DNA reads TGCGCCAGCAGCCCCCTGGAGGGAGGGGGCAGGGCTGAAGCTTTCTTT.

The V gene is TRBV27, the J gene TRBJ2-5; 10 bases map to TRBD2. The CDR3 has 18 amino acids. J was trimmed by 0 bases and V by 0 bases; bases with no gene match: 7. Germline-derived CDR1 and CDR2 are MNHEY and SMNVEV (reference sequence). CDR3 nucleotides: TGTGCCAGCAGTTTATCCTCTAGCGGGAGTGGGAACCAAGAGACCCAGTACTTC. This encodes CASSLSSSGSGNQETQYF.

V is TRBV19 and J is TRBJ1-5, with D possibly matching TRBD1 (5 bases). This CDR3 contains 19 residues. Per germline, CDR1 LNHDA and CDR2 SQIVND (reference sequence). Trimming shortened V by 0 bases and J by 0 bases, and 18 bases separated the two germline ends. The CDR3: CASSIDRREGTYSNQPQHF. CDR3 nucleotides: TGTGCCAGTAGTATAGATCGTAGGGAGGGGACTTATAGCAATCAGCCCCAGCATTTT. Full variable domain (rest looked up from reference TRBV19 and TRBJ1-5): DGGITQSPKYLFRKEGQNVTLSCEQNLNHDAMYWYRQDPGQGLRLIYYSQIVNDFQKGDIAEGYSVSREKKESFPLTVTSAQKNPTAFYLCASSIDRREGTYSNQPQHFGDGTRLSIL.

This chain links TRBV5-1 with TRBJ2-3; TRBD2 matches 11 bases. The germline CDR1 and CDR2 sequences are SGHRS and YFSETQ. The CDR3 is 16 residues long. V was pared by 1 base and J by 0 bases, with 1 base of the junction left unmatched. CDR3 sequence: CASSLTSGRSTDTQYF. The CDR3 DNA reads as TGCGCCAGCAGCTTGACTAGCGGGAGAAGCACAGATACGCAGTATTTT.

CDR3 DNA: TGTGCCAGCAGCTTAGGACTGTTGACCGGGGAGCTGTTTTTT. The encoded protein is CASSLGLLTGELFF. The chain joins TRBV7-9 to TRBJ2-2; D unresolved. Looked up from germline, CDR1 is SEHNR and CDR2 is FQNEAQ (reference sequence). Trimming stripped 1 base from V and 5 bases from J, with 8 bases between. The CDR3 has 14 amino acids.

The rearrangement uses TRBV7-8 and TRBJ1-5; the match to TRBD1 covers 9 bases. Germline CDR1 SGHVS, CDR2 FQNEAQ. The ends lost 5 bases at V and 7 bases at J; junction bases unmatched: 6. The CDR3 is made up of 14 amino acids. The CDR3 spells CASSRDRVDQPQHF. The CDR3 DNA sequence: TGTGCCAGCAGCAGGGACAGGGTAGACCAGCCCCAGCATTTT.